This TCR beta chain was sequenced for a study of CD8 T cells in Susac syndrome. Looked up from germline, CDR1 is SGDLS and CDR2 is YYNGEE. The CDR3 totals 14 residues. RNA totalling about 0.5 to 1 ug underwent reverse transcription with random hexamers. MiXCR, run by TCRdb on the immunoSEQ multiplex PCR reads, gives a single entry per CDR3 protein. Among about 150,000 distinct CDR3 sequences listed, approximately 95% were seen once. Turning to this clonotype: The junction does not match germline at one end; this may be a read error.

The clonotype originates from a human donor with Susac syndrome. The rearrangement links TRBV9 to TRBJ1-2; D gene unclear. Sample: CD4+ T cells from PBMCs. CDR3 protein: CASSPRITNYGYTF. Here the CDR3 DNA reads TGTGCCAGCAGCCCAAGGATTACTAATTATGGCTACACCTTC. Looking up the rest from reference TRBV9 and TRBJ1-2 gives the full variable domain: DSGVTQTPKHLITATGQRVTLRCSPRSGDLSVYWYQQSLDQGLQFLIQYYNGEERAKGNILERFSAQQFPDLHSELNLSSLELGDSALYFCASSPRITNYGYTFGSGTRLTVV.